The subject of this entry is one TCR beta chain. Before being deemed recovered, Cohort 3 donors had two negative PCRs, clearance, or symptom resolution. V lost 8 bases, J lost 5 bases, and 9 bases lay in between. This CDR3 region has 11 residues. The germline CDR1 and CDR2 sequences are MNHEY and SVGAGI. These data belong to a study of blood T cell repertoires in COVID-19. Study background: PBMCs, B-cell-depleted T cells, or T cells were the source of the cDNA or gDNA that made up the material.

In the original analysis: By means of reference gene primer amplification, nucleated cell counts were estimated. The method was immunoSEQ multiplex PCR; TCRdb's version includes in-frame clones alone and lacks a portion of them. V, J and clone size are taken as reported in that table, and D and trimming were inferred from the DNA itself. The sample carries 300,000 to 350,000 clones, over 75% recorded once. The J gene is TRBJ2-5, the V gene TRBV6-5, with a possible D match to TRBD2 (5 bases). The TCR comes from a man aged 25 to 40 who had recovered from COVID-19. The sample comprised PBMCs or T cells enriched from blood (not recorded which). CDR3 sequence (DNA): TGTGCCAGCTGGACTTCGGAGACCCAGTACTTC. This sequence encodes CASWTSETQYF.